The subject of this entry is one TCR beta chain. The sample belongs to a study of OX40 agonist ivuxolimab in advanced cancers. On the study more broadly: Ivuxolimab was administered intravenously to patients at 0.01 to 10 mg/kg every 2 weeks.

The repertoire was sequenced with immunoSEQ multiplex PCR; TCRdb's copy has only in-frame clones and lacks some. This table holds 35,000 to 45,000 clones, just under 75% found once. The sample in question was CD4+ or CD8+ T cells sorted from blood, obtained in a trial of the OX40 agonist ivuxolimab. This TCR was sampled from an adult with an advanced solid tumor such as melanoma, head and neck, liver or kidney cancer.

The CDR3 sequence: CASTTSAYALYEQYF. The CDR3 coding sequence is TGTGCCAGCACCACCTCAGCTTATGCCCTATACGAGCAGTACTTC. V is TRBV11-2 and J is TRBJ2-7; D uncertain. In germline, CDR1 is SGHAT, CDR2 FQNNGV. The length of the CDR3 is 15 residues. The V gene lost 7 bases and the J gene lost 4 bases, with 20 bases spanning the gap.